A single sample is the source of the 12 T cell receptor beta chains below, sequenced in a study of CD8 T cells in ankylosing spondylitis. TCRdb reprocessed the 5' RACE reads via MiXCR and lists one record per CDR3 protein. This table has roughly 190,000 distinct CDR3 sequences, 10% to 15% appearing once. The sample consisted of blood, either unsorted or a sorted T cell fraction (not recorded which). The receptors come from a male donor with ankylosing spondylitis or in good health (not recorded which).

This clonotype turned up a few times. The V call is TRBV12-3 or TRBV12-4, the J call TRBJ2-7, with D perhaps TRBD1 or TRBD2 (5 bases each). The CDR3 consists of 14 residues. Trimming took 3 bases from V and 4 from J, leaving 13 bases between them. CDR3 amino acids: CASSLRGDLYEQYF. In DNA form, the CDR3 reads TGTGCCAGCAGTTTGAGGGGAGACCTATACGAGCAGTACTTC.

This chain connects TRBV6-6 to TRBJ2-5; no firm D call. The CDR3 runs to 13 residues. Trimming stripped 6 bases from V and 3 bases from J, with 11 bases between. Germline-derived CDR1 and CDR2 are MNHNY and SVGAGI (reference sequence). This CDR3 reads CASRSTLEETQYF. Here the CDR3 DNA reads TGTGCCAGCAGATCGACGTTGGAAGAGACCCAGTACTTC.

This clonotype was observed a few times. The gene calls are TRBV20-1 and TRBJ2-1, with TRBD2 identical over 7 bases. V was clipped by 6 bases and J by 3 bases; unmatched bases: 5. CDR3 length equals 13 residues. CDR1 is DFQATT and CDR2 is SNEGSKA in the germline V gene (reference sequence). In nucleotides, the CDR3 is TGCAGTGCCCGGGGGGTACACTACAATGAGCAGTTCTTC. Its protein is CSARGVHYNEQFF.

The rearrangement uses TRBV7-8 and TRBJ2-3, with 8 bases identical to TRBD2. The V and J ends lost 4 bases and 2 bases, in that order; junction bases with no gene match: 11. This CDR3 comprises 17 residues. The germline gives CDR1 SGHVS, CDR2 FQNEAQ. CDR3 bases: TGTGCCAGCAGCTCTAGGGTAGCGGGAACAACCACAGATACGCAGTATTTT. It specifies CASSSRVAGTTTDTQYF. Filled out from reference TRBV7-8 and TRBJ2-3, the complete variable domain reads GAGVSQSPRYKVAKRGQDVALRCDPISGHVSLFWYQQALGQGPEFLTYFQNEAQLDKSGLPSDRFFAERPEGSVSTLKIQRTQQEDSAVYLCASSSRVAGTTTDTQYFGPGTRLTVL.

The chain is built from TRBV6-1 and TRBJ2-1; D perhaps matches TRBD1 (6 bases). The CDR3 extends over 15 amino acids. V dropped 7 bases and J dropped 9 bases, with 22 bases sitting between them. Germline V lookup: CDR1 MNHNS, CDR2 SASEGT. The CDR3 DNA follows: TGTGCCAGCAACGAAGGGACGAGGGGGTCGAGTGAGCAGTTCTTC. Amino acid sequence: CASNEGTRGSSEQFF.

This chain connects TRBV6-2 or TRBV6-3 to TRBJ1-1, with unresolved D. Trimming took 6 bases from V and 1 from J, leaving 15 bases between them. The CDR3 consists of 15 residues. Germline-derived CDR1 and CDR2 are MNHEY and SVGEGT. For the CDR3, the DNA is TGTGCCAGCAGCCACCCGGGCCTCCAGAACACTGAAGCTTTCTTT. It yields the protein CASSHPGLQNTEAFF.

This clonotype has more than one count but fewer than ten. The chain carries TRBV24-1 and TRBJ2-1, with D tentatively TRBD1 or TRBD2 (5 bases each). The CDR3 is 14 residues long. CDR1 and CDR2 (germline): KGHDR, SFDVKD. Trimming cost V 4 bases and J 2 bases, with 8 bases left between them. The CDR3 nucleotides read TGTGCCACCAGTGAATCGGGGCCCTACAATGAGCAGTTCTTC. This translates into CATSESGPYNEQFF.

This clonotype was seen many times. The rearrangement links TRBV5-6 to TRBJ2-5; no firm D call. The length of the CDR3 is 10 residues. V was pared by 0 bases and J by 6 bases, with 0 bases between. The V gene's germline CDR1 is SGHDT and CDR2 YYEEEE. The CDR3 loop reads CASSLETQYF. CDR3 nucleotides: TGTGCCAGCAGCTTGGAGACCCAGTACTTC.

This clonotype was picked up many times. The V gene is TRBV27, the J gene TRBJ2-7, with 7 bases aligning to TRBD2. The J segment lost 4 bases and the V segment lost 5 bases, leaving 8 bases of the junction unmatched. In germline, CDR1 is MNHEY, CDR2 SMNVEV (reference sequence). CDR3 length: 14 amino acids. The CDR3 nucleotides are TGTGCCAGCAGTCCGGCTAGCGGATTTTACGAGCAGTACTTC. Translated, it gives CASSPASGFYEQYF.

The chain couples TRBV7-2 to TRBJ1-2, with a possible D match to TRBD1 (6 bases). With 9 bases removed from V and 0 bases from J, the gap between germline ends came to 23 bases. The CDR3 is 17 residues long. Germline V gene data show CDR1 as SGHTA and CDR2 as FQGNSA. The CDR3 is CASARGPYNLPNYGYTF. The DNA for the CDR3 is TGTGCCAGTGCCCGGGGGCCCTACAACCTCCCTAACTATGGCTACACCTTC.

This clonotype was observed a few times. This rearrangement joins TRBV27 to TRBJ2-3; possibly TRBD2 for D (5 bases). The V and J ends lost 5 bases and 0 bases respectively, with 12 bases between them. The V gene's germline CDR1 is MNHEY and CDR2 SMNVEV (reference sequence). This CDR3 has 15 residues. CDR3 sequence: CASSLAAASTDTQYF. The CDR3 bases are TGTGCCAGCAGTCTAGCAGCCGCTAGCACAGATACGCAGTATTTT.

This clonotype was observed many times. The rearrangement joins TRBV12-3 or TRBV12-4 to TRBJ2-3; 7 nucleotides agree with TRBD1. The trim removed 5 bases at V and 2 bases at J, leaving 7 bases unmatched. The CDR3 loop spans 15 amino acids. The CDR3 reads CASSGRDRVTDTQYF. The CDR3 region has the DNA TGTGCCAGCAGTGGCCGGGACAGAGTCACAGATACGCAGTATTTT.